The sequence of this T cell receptor beta chain was determined in a study of blood T cell repertoires in COVID-19. For the study at large: Whether acute or convalescent, the COVID-19 samples came from the United States, Italy and Spain. T cells, B-cell-depleted T cells, or PBMCs provided the cDNA or gDNA that served as material.

The authors' processing: Estimated nucleated cell counts came from reference gene primer amplification. Sequencing used immunoSEQ multiplex PCR; TCRdb keeps in-frame clones, though not all of them. V and J calls and clone size come straight from that table; D and trimming were deduced from the DNA. The data contain about 410,000 clones, about nine tenths of them singletons. Enrollment of patients from Seattle took place during active infection, with longitudinal follow-up. Germline CDR1 and CDR2: SNHLY and FYNNEI. V dropped 2 bases and J dropped 4 bases, with 16 bases sitting between them. This CDR3 is 16 amino acids long.

The gene calls are TRBV2 and TRBJ2-3; D perhaps matches TRBD2 (6 bases). The sequencing sample was made of peripheral blood. The clonotype was recovered from a woman in her thirties or forties with COVID-19, enrolled during active disease. CDR3 sequence reads: CASSELGGGGPDTQYF. The CDR3 coding sequence is TGTGCCAGCAGTGAATTGGGCGGAGGAGGGCCAGATACGCAGTATTTT.